This T cell receptor (beta chain) was documented in a study of shared clonotypes between healthy human individuals (dated by TCRdb to 2018 to 2020). Study-wide context: A few men and two women, aged 18 to 49 years, made up the cohort. For each donor, three plates each were used for CD4 naive and CD4 memory, two plates were used for CD8 naive, and one plate was used for CD8 memory. To estimate repertoire size and how much clonotypes are shared between individuals, the study performed deep sequencing of blood TCR repertoires from roughly five healthy adults. Libraries were prepared and TCR repertoires were sequenced by different laboratories using diverse techniques, in order to increase sequencing depth and limit assay-specific biases. Per donor, leukapheresis produced somewhere between about 0.94 and 9 billion PBMCs.

Using the deep immunoSEQ assay, multiplex PCR amplified TCR CDR3 regions from genomic DNA. Extracted genomic DNA from each cell subset was distributed evenly across all wells of several immunoSEQ 96-well plates, and each plate was treated as a replicate. For sorted subsets, approximately 210 ng of genomic DNA, equivalent to roughly 33,000 T cell genomes, went into each replicate PCR. Purified libraries were measured with a Qubit 3.0 fluorometer, size-checked on a Bioanalyzer 2100, and measured again with the KAPA Library Quantification kit. Every immunoSEQ 96-well plate was sequenced on a separate single-read 150-cycle Illumina NextSeq 550 flow cell. Processing in the source paper ran as follows. Because the immunoSEQ output included only junctional sequences and no quality scores, the filtering could not be the same as the filtering used for full-length reads. Sequences were annotated with PyIR, a Python wrapper for IgBLAST v1.9, and V/J genes and CDR3 were assigned using IMGT germline references. Reads with weak V/J assignments (E-value above 1e-6), missing CDR3, stop codons, out-of-frame junctions, or ambiguous translated residues were removed. A V3J clonotype was defined by an identical inferred V gene, J gene, and CDR3 amino acid sequence. Percentage overlap between repertoires was computed as shared unique clonotypes divided by the size of the smaller repertoire. RTK rarefaction, the Chao1 estimator, and Recon v2.1 estimates of unobserved clonotypes were used to assess repertoire richness. OLGA was used to compute generation probabilities for all TCRbeta clonotypes that the gDNA method yielded from a few donors. This immuneACCESS table, as held by TCRdb, lists in-frame sequences with V and J called but not all clones. Of the missing ones, under half trace to an unresolved V gene in checked studies; the others have no known cause. V and J calls and clone size are given by that table; D and trimming were obtained from the DNA. This sample has about 2.1 million clones in its table, and about 92% of those were observed once. The ten biggest clones cover approximately 1.7% of the sample.

Overall study outcomes, separate from this receptor: Clonotypes shared by all four sorted-subset donors showed higher generation probabilities than non-shared clonotypes. Naive subsets generally had larger estimated clonotype richness than memory subsets did. Because the study included a small number of donors, the genetic and exposure-history diversity represented was limited. Pairwise subsampling indicated that sequencing depth was expected to affect the degree of clonotype sharing among donors. Across a few donors, 5% to 6% of naive CD4, around 3.3% of naive CD8, 2% to 2.5% of memory CD4, and approximately 0.4% of memory CD8 clonotypes were shared. Sampling was restricted to blood, and TCR repertoires in tissues likely differ from the TCR repertoires found in blood. Even with the large sequencing depth, rarefaction of the sorted-subset datasets indicated that sequencing was incomplete.

The CDR3 measures 13 amino acids from cysteine to phenylalanine. Just CDR3 DNA is preserved here, 39 bases in frame from base 1. Based on the germline V gene (reference sequence), the CDR1 and CDR2 sequences are WNHNN and SYGVQD. Between the V and J ends, shortened by 3 bases and 4 bases respectively, the junction contains 8 bases. CD8 naive samples were CD45RO-negative cells positively selected for CCR7, giving a CD45RA+CCR7+ population that excluded TemRA cells. Donors were healthy HIV-negative adults with no recently reported acute infections or vaccinations. Every donor was a Caucasian adult living in Nashville, Tennessee, USA. Blood was collected by leukapheresis, and PBMCs were isolated by Ficoll-Histopaque density gradient centrifugation and then cryopreserved in liquid nitrogen vapor phase. Analytical flow cytometry was used to check the purity and quantity of each magnetically sorted T cell population. Each sorted fraction had its genomic DNA isolated and then quantified by UV absorbance on a Nanodrop 2000c.

Remarks on this clone: Its cognate antigen has yet to be identified. Base-call qualities are not available, and no considerably larger clone is one nucleotide away.

In this chain, TRBV10-1 is recombined with TRBJ2-3; a tentative D match to TRBD2 spans 5 bases. The TCR was taken from a man aged 18 to 30 in good health. Some clones in this sample may be carry-over from other donors' samples. Sequencing was carried out using naive CD8+ T cells from PBMCs. In the paper's terms, the cell subset or site label means: CD45RA+CCR7+. The CDR3 protein is CASSDRTSDTQYF. The base sequence is TGCGCCAGCAGTGACAGGACTTCAGATACGCAGTATTTT.